The 9 T cell receptor beta chains given below trace back to one sample, sequenced in a study of T cell responses to AZD1222 COVID-19 vaccine. Profiling relied on immunoSEQ multiplex PCR, and the TCRdb table lists in-frame clones only, not all of them. Of 150,000 to 200,000 clones listed, over 90% were seen once; the top ten hold about 3.9%. The input for sequencing was peripheral blood, taken on day 0 of AZD1222 vaccination. The receptors here all came from an adult in good health.

The J gene is TRBJ1-6, the V gene TRBV6-1; no clear D. Trimming removed 1 base at V and 8 bases at J, with 9 bases between. This CDR3 comprises 14 residues. Germline CDR1 is MNHNS and CDR2 is SASEGT. The CDR3 is CASSEVGKDSPLHF. CDR3 nucleotides: TGTGCCAGCAGTGAAGTGGGGAAGGATTCACCCCTCCACTTT.

V usage is TRBV5-1 and J usage is TRBJ2-7; TRBD1 agrees at 7 bases. Germline V gives CDR1 SGHRS, CDR2 YFSETQ. Losses at the gene ends were 3 bases for V and 4 bases for J; bases not matched to a gene: 7. The CDR3 is 14 amino acids. CDR3 sequence: CASSWGQPSYEQYF. The CDR3, as DNA: TGCGCCAGCAGCTGGGGACAGCCTTCTTACGAGCAGTACTTC.

The chain couples TRBV11-1 to TRBJ2-1; TRBD2 matches at 7 bases. The germline CDR1 and CDR2 sequences are SGHAT and FQDESV (reference sequence). V was pared by 3 bases and J by 0 bases, with 5 bases of the junction left unmatched. The CDR3 totals 16 residues. The CDR3 DNA sequence: TGTGCCAGCAGCTTTAGTAGCGGGCACTCCTACAATGAGCAGTTCTTC. It yields the protein CASSFSSGHSYNEQFF.

V gene TRBV10-3 combines with J gene TRBJ2-7; D possibly corresponds to TRBD2 (6 bases). Germline CDR1 reads ENHRY; CDR2 reads SYGVKD. The V end was cut by 4 bases, the J end by 0 bases, with 13 bases between. The CDR3 runs to 15 residues. The CDR3 nucleotides read TGTGCCATCAGTGGTTTCGGCGGGGCCTCCTACGAGCAGTACTTC. Residues: CAISGFGGASYEQYF.

The rearrangement uses TRBV9 and TRBJ1-1, with 8 bases matching TRBD1. Per germline, CDR1 SGDLS and CDR2 YYNGEE. The CDR3 consists of 13 residues. V trimming: 3 bases; J trimming: 4 bases; junction bases outside the gene matches: 2. CDR3 nucleotides: TGTGCCAGCAGCGGAACAGGGGGCACTGAAGCTTTCTTT. Its protein product is CASSGTGGTEAFF.

This clone was seen only a few times. Other DNA sequences within the sample encode an identical CDR3. The chain recombines TRBV6-1 with TRBJ2-1, with 12 bases matching TRBD2. Trimming at V came to 3 bases and at J to 4 bases, leaving 1 base not matched to a gene. The germline CDR1 and CDR2 sequences are MNHNS and SASEGT. The CDR3 contains 15 residues. The CDR3 sequence is CASSELAGGYNEQFF. The CDR3 DNA reads TGTGCCAGCAGTGAGCTAGCGGGAGGGTACAATGAGCAGTTCTTC.

The chain links TRBV30 to TRBJ2-1; TRBD1 or TRBD2 may be the D gene (5 bases each). The CDR3 extends over 14 amino acids. Germline V CDR1 and CDR2: GTSNPN, SVGIG (reference sequence). V was trimmed by 7 bases and J by 4 bases, leaving 17 bases between them. The CDR3 protein is CALIPWGIYNEQFF. CDR3 in DNA: TGTGCCTTGATTCCTTGGGGGATTTACAATGAGCAGTTCTTC.

The V gene is TRBV19, the J gene TRBJ2-2; TRBD1 agrees at 7 bases. J lost 2 bases, V lost 10 bases, and 7 bases had no gene match. The CDR3 loop spans 14 amino acids. Germline loops: CDR1 LNHDA, CDR2 SQIVND (reference sequence). The chain's CDR3 is CATSGQINTGELFF. In DNA form, the CDR3 reads TGTGCCACTTCGGGACAGATAAACACCGGGGAGCTGTTTTTT.

The chain joins TRBV7-9 to TRBJ1-2; no firm D call. Germline assignment: CDR1 SEHNR and CDR2 FQNEAQ (reference sequence). The CDR3 loop spans 15 amino acids. V lost 5 bases and J 7 bases, leaving 20 bases between the germline ends. The CDR3 DNA reads TGTGCCAGCAGCGGCCCACGGATTCTGATCAGTGGCTACACCTTC. This gives the protein CASSGPRILISGYTF. The complete variable domain, with remaining parts taken from reference TRBV7-9 and TRBJ1-2, reads DTGVSQNPRHKITKRGQNVTFRCDPISEHNRLYWYRQTLGQGPEFLTYFQNEAQLEKSRLLSDRFSAERPKGSFSTLEIQRTEQGDSAMYLCASSGPRILISGYTFGSGTRLTVV.